This T cell receptor beta chain originates from a study of Graves' ophthalmopathy and Graves' hyperthyroidism. This clonotype occurred a few times. Researchers took RNA transcripts and amplified TCR beta CDR3 regions from them. Second-round multiplex PCR came after a first-round RT-PCR that employed HTBI primers. TCRdb re-derived calls from the multiplex PCR reads in MiXCR, one entry per CDR3 protein. Among about 740,000 distinct CDR3 sequences listed, about 44% were seen once. The CDR3 totals 15 residues. The V gene's germline CDR1 is MNHNS and CDR2 SASEGT. Trimming took off 5 bases at V and 6 bases at J, with 19 bases between the two ends.

Sequencing was performed on peripheral blood. The source is an adult man with Graves' ophthalmopathy. This chain links TRBV6-1 with TRBJ1-1, with D perhaps TRBD1 (6 bases). CDR3 amino acids: CASSYDRRGEAEAFF. CDR3 coding DNA: TGTGCCAGCAGTTACGACAGGAGGGGTGAAGCTGAAGCTTTCTTT.